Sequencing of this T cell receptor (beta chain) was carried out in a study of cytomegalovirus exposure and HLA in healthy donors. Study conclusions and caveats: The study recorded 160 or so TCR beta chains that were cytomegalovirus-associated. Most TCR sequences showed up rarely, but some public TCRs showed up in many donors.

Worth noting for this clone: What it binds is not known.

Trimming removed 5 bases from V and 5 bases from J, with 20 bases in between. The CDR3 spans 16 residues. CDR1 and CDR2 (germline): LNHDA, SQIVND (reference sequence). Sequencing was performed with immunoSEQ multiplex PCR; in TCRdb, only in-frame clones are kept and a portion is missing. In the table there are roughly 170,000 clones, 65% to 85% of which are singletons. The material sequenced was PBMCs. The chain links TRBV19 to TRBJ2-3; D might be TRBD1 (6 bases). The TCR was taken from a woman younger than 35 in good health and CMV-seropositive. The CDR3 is CASSPGAGVGGDTQYF. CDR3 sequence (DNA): TGTGCCAGTAGTCCCGGGGCAGGGGTTGGGGGAGATACGCAGTATTTT.